These 5 T cell receptor beta chains were all obtained from the same sample, sequenced in a study of blood T cells in healthy people across ages. Sample-barcoded 5' priming and a J-beta primer mix drove a second PCR of 7 to 11 cycles. Using its own MiXCR run on the 5' RACE reads, TCRdb lists one record per CDR3 protein. The repertoire includes 1.5 million to 2 million distinct CDR3 sequences, approximately 30% of them detected once, and roughly 8.2% sits in the top ten. The sample comprised blood. The source is a woman in her twenties or thirties in good health.

This clonotype has more than one count but fewer than ten. The chain couples TRBV28 to TRBJ2-1, with 12 positions matching TRBD2. Germline V gives CDR1 MDHEN, CDR2 SYDVKM. V shed 0 bases, J shed 10 bases, and the junction held 7 bases outside the gene matches. This CDR3 has 16 amino acids. DNA of the CDR3: TGTGCCAGCAGTTTATGGGCTAGCGGGGGGGCTGGAGAGCAGTTCTTC. Protein sequence: CASSLWASGGAGEQFF. Looking up the rest from reference TRBV28 and TRBJ2-1 gives the full variable domain: DVKVTQSSRYLVKRTGEKVFLECVQDMDHENMFWYRQDPGLGLRLIYFSYDVKMKEKGDIPEGYSVSREKKERFSLILESASTNQTSMYLCASSLWASGGAGEQFFGPGTRLTVL.

The genes are TRBV7-9 and TRBJ1-6; the match to TRBD1 covers 7 bases. This CDR3 has 13 residues. Looked up from germline, CDR1 is SEHNR and CDR2 is FQNEAQ (reference sequence). V gave up 5 bases and J gave up 9 bases; unmatched junction bases: 4. CDR3 protein: CASSQTGSSPLHF. CDR3 coding DNA: TGTGCCAGCAGCCAGACAGGGAGTTCACCCCTCCACTTT.

This chain links TRBV7-6 with TRBJ2-5, with 8 positions matching TRBD1. V gave up 0 bases and J gave up 4 bases; unmatched junction bases: 10. The CDR3 has 17 amino acids. Germline-derived CDR1 and CDR2 are SGHVS and FNYEAQ. DNA for the CDR3: TGTGCCAGCAGCTTAGCCAGCTGGCAGGGGGCTGGAGAGACCCAGTACTTC. It encodes CASSLASWQGAGETQYF.

This clonotype was seen only a few times. The rearrangement uses TRBV28 and TRBJ1-5, with 7 bases aligning to TRBD1. Trimming at V came to 6 bases and at J to 0 bases, leaving 11 bases not matched to a gene. This CDR3 is built from 17 residues. The germline V gene encodes CDR1 MDHEN and CDR2 SYDVKM. This CDR3 reads CASRIGTVEYSNQPQHF. Written as DNA, the CDR3 is TGTGCCAGCAGGATAGGGACAGTGGAGTATAGCAATCAGCCCCAGCATTTT.

The sample holds a few counts of this clonotype. V gene TRBV3-1 combines with J gene TRBJ2-5; 10 bases map to TRBD1. The length of the CDR3 is 18 residues. Germline V lookup: CDR1 LGHDT, CDR2 YNNKEL (reference sequence). The V segment lost 1 base and the J segment 1 base; nucleotides outside the gene matches: 9. The CDR3 sequence: CASSQGLLGQGVQETQYF. The CDR3 coding sequence is TGTGCCAGCAGCCAAGGGCTACTAGGACAGGGGGTCCAAGAGACCCAGTACTTC.